What follows are 22 T cell receptor beta chains derived from one specimen sequenced in a study of metastatic and nonmetastatic thyroid tumors. TCRdb re-clonotyped the PCR reads through MiXCR. This sample has about 23,000 clones; approximately 30% occur once, and the top ten carry 5.4%. All patients were treatment-naive before thyroid surgery. The sequencing sample was made of tumor tissue. The receptors derive from a female donor with papillary thyroid cancer or a benign thyroid nodule (not recorded which). Some clones in this sample may be carry-over from other donors' samples.

This clone was counted a single time. One end of the junction is discordant with germline, which a read error may explain. The chain is built from TRBV11-2 and TRBJ1-1; a possible D gene is TRBD1 (5 bases). The CDR3 runs to 14 residues. CDR1 SGHAT and CDR2 FQNNGV come from the germline V gene. The CDR3 DNA is TGTGCCAGCAGCTTCAGGCAGGGTGACACTGATGCTTTCTTT. Residues: CASSFRQGDTDAFF.

By share of the sample, this clone is medium-sized (0.01 to 0.1%). The V call is TRBV6-2 or TRBV6-3, the J call TRBJ1-2; 7 nucleotides line up with TRBD1. Germline lookup yields CDR1 MNHEY and CDR2 SVGEGT. Unmatched junction bases numbered 4, after V lost 4 bases and J lost 2 bases. This CDR3 is 14 amino acids long. The CDR3 loop reads CASSLGGLNYGYTF. The CDR3, as DNA: TGTGCCAGCAGTTTAGGGGGCTTAAACTATGGCTACACCTTC.

Ten or more counts support this clone. The chain couples TRBV4-3 to TRBJ2-2, with D possibly TRBD1 on 6 matching bases. The CDR3 is 17 amino acids. V was clipped by 1 base and J by 5 bases, with 17 bases between them. Germline V gene sequence: CDR1 LGHNA, CDR2 YSLEER. This CDR3 reads CASSQGVLGGKTGELFF. In nucleotides, the CDR3 is TGCGCCAGCAGCCAAGGAGTGCTAGGGGGAAAGACCGGGGAGCTGTTTTTT.

This clone was detected ten times or more. This chain joins TRBV2 and TRBJ1-1; 9 bases map to TRBD1. V shed 5 bases and J 8 bases; nucleotides not matched to a gene: 6. Germline V gives CDR1 SNHLY, CDR2 FYNNEI. The CDR3 runs 13 residues. The CDR3 sequence is CASSTRQGGEAFF. The CDR3 bases are TGTGCCAGCAGTACCCGACAGGGGGGAGAAGCTTTCTTT.

The CDR3 reads CASSPLGRGLAEYNEQFF. The CDR3 DNA sequence: TGTGCCAGCAGTCCACTCGGGCGGGGACTAGCGGAGTACAATGAGCAGTTCTTC. The chain is built from TRBV6-1 and TRBJ2-1; 11 bases are shared with TRBD2. This CDR3 is 18 amino acids long. The J segment lost 4 bases and the V segment lost 5 bases, leaving 13 bases of the junction unmatched. CDR1 and CDR2 from the germline V gene are MNHNS and SASEGT.

The chain employs TRBV5-1 and TRBJ1-3; D gene uncertain. V lost 0 bases and J 4 bases, leaving 8 bases between the germline ends. This CDR3 comprises 14 residues. Looked up from germline, CDR1 is SGHRS and CDR2 is YFSETQ. The CDR3 protein is CASSLDAPGNTIYF. CDR3 nucleotides: TGCGCCAGCAGCTTGGATGCCCCCGGAAACACCATATATTTT.

There are many counts of this clone. Since a much larger clone is just one base distant, this may be a read error. Other DNA variants within this sample encode the same CDR3. The rearrangement uses TRBV3-1 and TRBJ1-2; D gene uncertain. Germline values: CDR1 LGHDT, CDR2 YNNKEL (reference sequence). The CDR3 length is 15 residues. Trimming stripped 0 bases from V and 6 bases from J, with 14 bases between. In DNA, the CDR3 is TGTGCCAGCAGCCAAGAGGCCTTCTCCTCAGATGGCTACACCTTC. Its translation is CASSQEAFSSDGYTF. The full variable domain, rest sourced from reference TRBV3-1 and TRBJ1-2, is DTAVSQTPKYLVTQMGNDKSIKCEQNLGHDTMYWYKQDSKKFLKIMFSYNNKELIINETVPNRFSPKSPDKAHLNLHINSLELGDSAVYFCASSQEAFSSDGYTFGSGTRLTVV.

This clone occurred many times. The chain joins TRBV5-6 to TRBJ2-7, with D tentatively TRBD1 or TRBD2 (5 bases each). The V end lost 3 bases, the J end lost 4 bases, and 14 bases lay between the germline ends. Germline V gene sequence: CDR1 SGHDT, CDR2 YYEEEE. CDR3 length: 14 amino acids. CDR3 residues: CASSSLGVAYEQYF. The CDR3 DNA sequence: TGTGCCAGCAGCTCCCTAGGGGTAGCGTACGAGCAGTACTTC.

The chain is built from TRBV30 and TRBJ1-6; D ambiguous. This CDR3 has 13 amino acids. The germline V gene has CDR1 GTSNPN and CDR2 SVGIG (reference sequence). The V end lost 3 bases, the J end lost 8 bases, and 11 bases lay between the germline ends. The CDR3 loop reads CAWSPVQYSPLHF. DNA of the CDR3: TGTGCCTGGAGCCCCGTACAGTATTCACCCCTCCACTTT.

This clone was picked up a small number of times. The junction differs from germline at one of its ends, possibly a read error. The chain employs TRBV6-2 or TRBV6-3 and TRBJ1-6; no clear D gene. Germline V CDR1 and CDR2: MNHEY, SVGEGT. The CDR3 has 14 amino acids. CDR3 loop: CSSTSLCGDSPLHF. The CDR3 bases are TGTTCCAGCACGTCACTCTGCGGGGATTCACCCCTCCACTTT.

This clone was recorded a few times. The germline gene is not matched at one end of the junction; a read error may be the cause. The chain couples TRBV6-1 to TRBJ2-7, with 9 bases lining up with TRBD1. Germline V gene sequence: CDR1 MNHNS, CDR2 SASEGT. The CDR3 length is 16 residues. The CDR3 DNA follows: TGTGTCAGCAGTGACCCTCAGGGGACAGGGTCCTACGAGCAGTACTTC. Protein product: CVSSDPQGTGSYEQYF.

Worth noting for this clone: The conserved final phenylalanine or tryptophan is absent from the CDR3, which likely points to a read error. The chain is built from TRBV11-1 and TRBJ2-2; tentatively, D is TRBD1 (6 bases). V lost 2 bases, J lost 2 bases, and 12 bases lay in between. This CDR3 comprises 16 residues. Germline V gene sequence: CDR1 SGHAT, CDR2 FQDESV (reference sequence). CDR3 amino acids: CASSLRGIANTGELFL. CDR3 coding DNA: TGTGCCAGCAGCTTAAGGGGGATAGCAAACACCGGGGAGCTGTTTCTT.

This clone is medium-sized in the sample. The rearrangement uses TRBV6-5 and TRBJ2-7; 7 bases map to TRBD1. Per the germline V gene, CDR1 is MNHEY and CDR2 is SVGAGI. CDR3 length: 13 amino acids. The V gene end was trimmed by 2 bases and the J gene end by 3 bases; junction bases not matched to a gene: 1. The CDR3 nucleotides are TGTGCCAGCAGTTACCGGGACAGCTACGAGCAGTACTTC. It yields the protein CASSYRDSYEQYF.

As for this clone: One junction end disagrees with the germline gene, perhaps due to a read error. Within the sample, other DNA sequences also encode this same CDR3. V usage is TRBV5-8 and J usage is TRBJ2-1, with D unresolved. The CDR3 loop spans 14 amino acids. Germline CDR1 and CDR2: SGHTS and YDEGEE. Here the CDR3 DNA reads TGTGCCAGTAGCTTTTCGGGCCGCTACAATGAGCAGTTCTTC. This codes for CASSFSGRYNEQFF.

This clone came up many times. CDR3 amino acids: CASSYMNTEAFF. CDR3 nucleotides: TGTGCCAGCAGTTACATGAACACTGAAGCTTTCTTT. The V gene is TRBV6-2 or TRBV6-3, the J gene TRBJ1-1; D unclear. CDR3 length: 12 residues. Trimming removed 2 bases from V and 0 bases from J, with 1 base in between. Germline V gene lookup returns CDR1 MNHEY and CDR2 SVGEGT.

By frequency in the sample, this clone is medium-sized. The rearrangement links TRBV6-1 to TRBJ1-2; D not resolved. Germline CDR1 MNHNS, CDR2 SASEGT. V was trimmed by 6 bases and J by 8 bases, leaving 16 bases between them. The CDR3 extends over 13 amino acids. The CDR3 bases are TGTGCCAGCAGACCCGAGGGATATTTGGGCTACACCTTC. Protein sequence: CASRPEGYLGYTF.

This clone was observed at least ten times. The chain recombines TRBV5-1 with TRBJ2-1, with TRBD2 identical over 11 bases. Per germline, CDR1 SGHRS and CDR2 YFSETQ. V shed 4 bases, J shed 0 bases, and the junction held 9 bases outside the gene matches. The CDR3 has 18 amino acids. Here the CDR3 DNA reads TGCGCCAGCAGCAAGTCGAGACTAGCGGGGAGCTCCTACAATGAGCAGTTCTTC. Its protein product is CASSKSRLAGSSYNEQFF.

This clone was recorded at least ten times. This rearrangement joins TRBV4-1 to TRBJ2-3; D perhaps matches TRBD1 (6 bases). The CDR3 totals 14 residues. Trimming left V 4 bases short and J 3 bases short, with 11 bases between. Germline CDR1 MGHRA, CDR2 YSYEKL. CDR3 sequence reads: CASSRGQGTDTQYF. CDR3 in DNA: TGCGCCAGCAGCCGAGGGCAGGGGACAGATACGCAGTATTTT.

This clone was seen more than once but under ten times. The chain carries TRBV28 and TRBJ2-5; D gene unclear. This CDR3 is 14 amino acids long. CDR1 and CDR2 (germline): MDHEN, SYDVKM. V was clipped by 2 bases and J by 5 bases, with 12 bases between them. The CDR3 is CASSLIPHTETQYF. The DNA for the CDR3 is TGTGCCAGCAGTTTAATCCCCCACACGGAGACCCAGTACTTC.

By share, this clone counts as medium-sized. The V call is TRBV2, the J call TRBJ1-2; D gene uncertain. CDR1 SNHLY and CDR2 FYNNEI come from the germline V gene. The ends were cut back, 3 bases at V and 4 bases at J, with 15 bases in the middle. The CDR3 loop spans 15 amino acids. The CDR3 DNA reads as TGTGCCAGCAGTGACGATGCGGGAATCAGCTATGGCTACACCTTC. This codes for CASSDDAGISYGYTF.

This clone is categorized as medium-sized. J is TRBJ2-7 and V is TRBV6-1; D uncertain. Germline V gene data show CDR1 as MNHNS and CDR2 as SASEGT. This CDR3 comprises 13 residues. V lost 2 bases and J 4 bases, leaving 9 bases between the germline ends. This chain's CDR3 is CASSETPTYEQYF. DNA of the CDR3: TGTGCCAGCAGTGAAACTCCCACGTACGAGCAGTACTTC.

By sample share, this clone is medium-sized (0.01 to 0.1%). The J gene is TRBJ2-7, the V gene TRBV7-2; 7 nucleotides agree with TRBD2. This CDR3 has 13 amino acids. With 4 bases clipped from V and 3 bases from J, the junction kept 3 bases outside the gene matches. Germline assignment: CDR1 SGHTA and CDR2 FQGNSA. The CDR3 nucleotides read TGTGCCAGCAGCTCAGGGAGGGGCTACGAGCAGTACTTC. Encoded protein: CASSSGRGYEQYF.